These T cell receptor beta chains were read from a single sample in a study of T cells in Graves' hyperthyroidism and ophthalmopathy. TCRdb independently ran MiXCR on the multiplex PCR reads; one entry per CDR3 protein. The profile covers 540,000 or so distinct CDR3 sequences, with about 43% appearing a single time and over 15% taken by the ten largest. The specimen was peripheral blood or thyroid tissue (not recorded which). These receptors were obtained from an adult woman with Graves' disease, either hyperthyroidism or ophthalmopathy (not recorded which). CDR3s include the opening cysteine and the closing phenylalanine or tryptophan. The D gene is left open where the match is weak.

D	V	CDR3
.	TRBV7-8	CASKGQGTGELFF
.	TRBV20-1	CSARGGPGELFF
TRBD2	TRBV5-1	CASRRRGGTQETQYF
.	TRBV29-1	CSVADRPGGAVYGYTF
TRBD1	TRBV29-1	CSVSTGVSWSTEAFF
TRBD1	TRBV15	CATSRSTGTGNQHEQYF
.	TRBV19	CSSSMETGGWPQHF
TRBD1	TRBV19	CASIPPRGPQPQHF
.	TRBV29-1	CSVALAGIYGYTF
.	TRBV12-3/TRBV12-4	CASSDRDGNQPQHF
TRBD2	TRBV7-9	CASSLGASGSSYEQYF
.	TRBV10-3	CASRQRQTYEQYF
.	TRBV11-1	CASSQSGTSVLTF
.	TRBV2	CASAYGGDQPQHF
.	TRBV5-1	CASSPGTAGRNEAFF
.	TRBV30	CAWSIGSSYNSPLHF
.	TRBV29-1	CSPGSHTEAFF
.	TRBV4-1	CASSQDPSTGSSYNSPLHF
.	TRBV29-1	CRLQAGRNTEAFF
TRBD1	TRBV5-1	CASSPEGTGGNTIYF
TRBD2	TRBV4-2	CASSRGTSAQTDTQYF
TRBD1	TRBV12-3/TRBV12-4	CASSLRPGQGNTEAFF
TRBD2	TRBV10-3	CAISSPAGALETQYF
.	TRBV15	CATSSSISGANVLTF
TRBD1	TRBV10-3	CAIRQGQQLLNTEAFF
.	TRBV20-1	CSARGGGVGEKLFF
TRBD1	TRBV15	CAASSLRGQSGYTF
.	TRBV4-1	CASSQVWDSSYEQYF
.	TRBV20-1	CSARGGGALETQYF
.	TRBV20-1	CSARDTSFDTGELFF
.	TRBV29-1	CSVRQGKGEKLFF
.	TRBV30	CAWSLGEIQETQYF
.	TRBV2	CASSGAFQETQYF
.	TRBV3-1	CASRNQGTNYEQYF
.	TRBV5-1	CASRLSRQSYGYTF
.	TRBV20-1	CSASSFEWRGITEAFF
.	TRBV28	CASSLGPEGSYEQYF
TRBD2	TRBV29-1	CSVVGTSGRGVNTGELFF
.	TRBV7-8	CASAQLEETQYF
.	TRBV6-5	CASRGEGGNTEAFF